The sequence of this TCR beta chain was determined in a study of blood T cells in healthy people across ages. A J-beta primer mix and a sample-barcoded 5' primer were used in a second PCR of roughly 6 to 11 cycles. TCRdb re-called the 5' RACE reads with MiXCR, one entry per CDR3 protein. Of about 670,000 distinct CDR3 sequences listed, about 50% are singletons. This clonotype was seen more than once but under ten times. The sequence was obtained from a woman of 80 years or more in good health. Material: blood.

The CDR3 region has the DNA TGTGCCAGCATTCAAGGGCCCCGTGCTAACTATGGCTACACCTTC. Translation gives CASIQGPRANYGYTF. The gene calls are TRBV2 and TRBJ1-2; no reliable D call. CDR3 length equals 15 residues. The germline gives CDR1 SNHLY, CDR2 FYNNEI. V shed 7 bases and J shed 0 bases, with 15 bases lying between them.